The 27 T cell receptor beta chains given below trace back to one sample, sequenced in a study of T cell responses to AZD1222 COVID-19 vaccine (dated by TCRdb to the early 2020s). This specimen's time point label, per the study, means: about 28 days (+/-7) after the second vaccine dose. Library prep was done by the immunoSEQ multiplex PCR assay. In its TCRdb copy, this immuneACCESS table keeps in-frame sequences only and misses some clones. Where compared with another copy, unresolved V genes explain less than half of these, and the others have no known cause. This sample lists 150,000 or so clones; roughly 92% were detected once. About 3.7% of the sample comes from the top ten. Sequenced here: peripheral blood, sampled 28 days after the second AZD1222 dose. The source is an adult who received the AZD1222 COVID-19 vaccine.

This chain joins TRBV3-1 (or the pseudogene TRBV3-2) and TRBJ2-7; 12 bases are shared with TRBD2. Germline V lookup: CDR1 LGHDT, CDR2 YNNKEL (reference sequence). The CDR3 is made up of 15 amino acids. With V trimmed by 1 base and J by 2 bases, 0 bases remained unmatched. CDR3 sequence: CASSQGTSGTYEQYF. CDR3 coding DNA: TGTGCCAGCAGCCAAGGGACTAGCGGGACCTACGAGCAGTACTTC.

This clone was seen a few times. Written as DNA, the CDR3 is TGTGCCAGCAGCCAAGTGGGTAGCGGAACCTACGAGCAGTACTTC. Translated: CASSQVGSGTYEQYF. The chain is built from TRBV27 and TRBJ2-7; a possible D gene is TRBD2 (6 bases). This CDR3 has 15 amino acids. The ends were cut back, 6 bases at V and 2 bases at J, with 17 bases in the middle. Germline V CDR1 and CDR2: MNHEY, SMNVEV (reference sequence).

This sequence joins TRBV18 and TRBJ1-1, with D hard to call. Trimming took off 6 bases at V and 0 bases at J, with 14 bases between the two ends. This CDR3 has 15 residues. CDR1 and CDR2 (germline): KGHSH, LQKENI. In DNA form, the CDR3 reads TGTGCCAGCTCGATTAGGAGGGATTTGAACACTGAAGCTTTCTTT. This translates into CASSIRRDLNTEAFF.

The chain recombines TRBV9 with TRBJ2-1, with D unresolved. CDR1 SGDLS and CDR2 YYNGEE come from the germline V gene. The V end lost 0 bases, the J end lost 9 bases, and 4 bases lay between the germline ends. The CDR3 extends over 11 amino acids. The CDR3: CASSVAGEQFF. In nucleotides, the CDR3 is TGTGCCAGCAGCGTAGCTGGTGAGCAGTTCTTC.

The gene calls are TRBV6-6 and TRBJ1-1, with D possibly matching TRBD1 (5 bases). Looked up from germline, CDR1 is MNHNY and CDR2 is SVGAGI (reference sequence). V was cut by 6 bases and J by 4 bases, with 12 bases left in between. The CDR3 is 13 residues long. The CDR3 coding sequence is TGTGCCAGCAGCGAGACAGTTGGCACTGAAGCTTTCTTT. Translation: CASSETVGTEAFF.

V gene TRBV10-3 combines with J gene TRBJ1-2; possibly TRBD1 for D (5 bases). The germline V and J ends were trimmed by 2 bases and 6 bases, with 10 bases remaining between them. Germline V CDR1 and CDR2: ENHRY, SYGVKD. CDR3 length: 13 amino acids. The CDR3 nucleotides read TGTGCCATCAGTGAGGGGGGGAACGATGGCTACACCTTC. Amino acid sequence: CAISEGGNDGYTF.

The genes are TRBV12-1 and TRBJ1-1. TRBV12-1 is shown as a pseudogene. The length of the CDR3 is 16 residues. CDR3 in DNA: TGTGCCAGCAGCTCCACCAGGCACCCCTGGGGGACTGAAGCTTTCTTT. This translates into CASSSTRHPWGTEAFF.

The chain employs TRBV5-6 and TRBJ2-5; a possible D gene is TRBD2 (6 bases). This CDR3 spans 14 amino acids. Germline assignment: CDR1 SGHDT and CDR2 YYEEEE. The V gene lost 2 bases and the J gene lost 1 base, with 9 bases spanning the gap. CDR3 nucleotides: TGTGCCAGCAGCTTCGGGACTGGCCAAGAGACCCAGTACTTC. Protein sequence: CASSFGTGQETQYF.

This clone occurred once. V gene TRBV28 combines with J gene TRBJ2-7, with D unresolved. V gave up 8 bases and J gave up 6 bases, with 11 bases separating them. The CDR3 length is 11 residues. CDR1 MDHEN and CDR2 SYDVKM come from the germline V gene. The CDR3 here is CASSGSREQYF. The CDR3 nucleotides are TGTGCCAGCTCTGGATCTCGCGAGCAGTACTTC.

The chain carries TRBV28 and TRBJ1-1; unclear D gene. Trimming removed 5 bases from V and 4 bases from J, with 8 bases in between. This CDR3 spans 12 amino acids. Germline assignment: CDR1 MDHEN and CDR2 SYDVKM. For the CDR3, the DNA is TGTGCCAGCAGTGTACGTGGCACTGAAGCTTTCTTT. This encodes CASSVRGTEAFF. Filled out from reference TRBV28 and TRBJ1-1, the complete variable domain reads DVKVTQSSRYLVKRTGEKVFLECVQDMDHENMFWYRQDPGLGLRLIYFSYDVKMKEKGDIPEGYSVSREKKERFSLILESASTNQTSMYLCASSVRGTEAFFGQGTRLTVV.

This rearrangement joins TRBV7-8 to TRBJ2-7, with D hard to call. Trimming removed 2 bases at V and 0 bases at J, with 8 bases between. This CDR3 contains 14 residues. CDR1 and CDR2 from the germline V gene are SGHVS and FQNEAQ. Written as DNA, the CDR3 is TGTGCCAGCAGCTTAATTGGCCCCTCCTACGAGCAGTACTTC. Its translation is CASSLIGPSYEQYF. The whole variable domain, filled in from reference TRBV7-8 and TRBJ2-7, reads GAGVSQSPRYKVAKRGQDVALRCDPISGHVSLFWYQQALGQGPEFLTYFQNEAQLDKSGLPSDRFFAERPEGSVSTLKIQRTQQEDSAVYLCASSLIGPSYEQYFGPGTRLTVT.

V usage is TRBV6-5 and J usage is TRBJ2-7; 7 bases agree with TRBD1. CDR1 and CDR2 (germline): MNHEY, SVGAGI. V was clipped by 6 bases and J by 4 bases; unmatched bases: 9. The CDR3 totals 14 residues. The CDR3 loop is CASSRDRVQYEQYF. As DNA, the CDR3 is TGTGCCAGCAGCCGAGACAGGGTTCAGTACGAGCAGTACTTC.

The chain links TRBV7-3 to TRBJ2-1; D is ambiguous. Trimming took 2 bases from V and 1 from J, leaving 9 bases between them. CDR3 length equals 15 residues. The germline CDR1 and CDR2 sequences are SGHTA and FQGTGA. The DNA for the CDR3 is TGTGCCAGCAGCTTATCCCCACATTCCTACAATGAGCAGTTCTTC. It translates to CASSLSPHSYNEQFF.

This clone appeared once. The V and J genes are TRBV10-3 and TRBJ2-2; D gene uncertain. CDR1 is ENHRY, CDR2 SYGVKD, per germline. The V end was cut by 3 bases, the J end by 6 bases, with 5 bases between. CDR3 length: 12 amino acids. The CDR3: CAISDTPGELFF. The CDR3 DNA is TGTGCCATCAGTGACACGCCCGGGGAGCTGTTTTTT.

This clone is a singleton in its sample. The junction departs from germline at one end; a sequencing error may be responsible. The chain has TRBV24-1 and TRBJ1-2, with TRBD1 matching 7 bases. The CDR3 has 13 amino acids. The germline V gene encodes CDR1 KGHDR and CDR2 SFDVKD. The CDR3 loop is CATSDPGQPAISF. The CDR3 DNA follows: TGTGCCACCAGTGATCCGGGACAGCCCGCTATCTCCTTC.

The chain recombines TRBV21-1 with TRBJ2-2; the tabulated D call, TRBD2, remains unverified against the DNA. TRBV21-1 is classified as a pseudogene. The CDR3 covers 15 residues. The CDR3 coding sequence is TGTGCCAGCAGCAAAGTTTGCGGGAGAACCGGGGAGCTGTTTTTT. Its translation is CASSKVCGRTGELFF.

The V call is TRBV18, the J call TRBJ1-2; 11 positions agree with TRBD1. The ends lost 4 bases at V and 3 bases at J; junction bases unmatched: 10. The CDR3 covers 17 residues. Germline V CDR1 and CDR2: KGHSH, LQKENI. The CDR3 DNA reads as TGTGCCAGCTCACGCGGACAGGGGGCCGTTGGCGACTATGGCTACACCTTC. Amino acid sequence: CASSRGQGAVGDYGYTF. Full variable domain (outside the CDR3, taken from reference TRBV18 and TRBJ1-2): NAGVMQNPRHLVRRRGQEARLRCSPMKGHSHVYWYRQLPEEGLKFMVYLQKENIIDESGMPKERFSAEFPKEGPSILRIQQVVRGDSAAYFCASSRGQGAVGDYGYTFGSGTRLTVV.

CDR3 residues: CASSPPGRTVTDTQYF. The CDR3 DNA follows: TGTGCCAGCAGCCCCCCTGGACGTACTGTCACAGATACGCAGTATTTT. The rearrangement uses TRBV28 and TRBJ2-3; D not certain. Per germline, CDR1 MDHEN and CDR2 SYDVKM. The CDR3 is 16 residues long. V was clipped by 6 bases and J by 2 bases, with 18 bases between them.

The rearrangement uses TRBV28 and TRBJ1-2, with no clear D. CDR3 length: 12 residues. V dropped 4 bases and J dropped 4 bases, with 7 bases sitting between them. Per the germline V gene, CDR1 is MDHEN and CDR2 is SYDVKM. The CDR3 protein is CASSWKAYGYTF. Written as DNA, the CDR3 is TGTGCCAGCAGTTGGAAGGCCTATGGCTACACCTTC.

As concerns this clone: Different DNA sequences within this sample yield the same CDR3. J is TRBJ1-2 and V is TRBV28; unclear D gene. Deletions cut 6 bases from V and 1 base from J, with 9 bases between. This CDR3 has 13 residues. Germline lookup yields CDR1 MDHEN and CDR2 SYDVKM. The CDR3 bases are TGTGCCAGCAGCCCCACGGTTAACTATGGCTACACCTTC. Protein sequence: CASSPTVNYGYTF.

The chain links TRBV19 to TRBJ1-5; D not resolved. Trimming removed 1 base from V and 0 bases from J, with 13 bases in between. This CDR3 contains 17 residues. CDR1 and CDR2 from the germline V gene are LNHDA and SQIVND (reference sequence). The CDR3 nucleotides read TGTGCCAGTAGTATAGGTCTTTTTGGGGTTAGCAATCAGCCCCAGCATTTT. Translation: CASSIGLFGVSNQPQHF.

The chain joins TRBV4-2 to TRBJ1-3, with unresolved D. The V end was cut by 0 bases, the J end by 4 bases, with 10 bases between. There are 15 residues in the CDR3. Germline CDR1 LGHNA, CDR2 YNFKEQ. CDR3 loop: CASSQDHGGGNTIYF. The CDR3 DNA sequence: TGTGCCAGCAGCCAAGATCATGGCGGAGGAAACACCATATATTTT.

The V and J genes are TRBV2 and TRBJ2-1; 13 bases fit TRBD2. Germline trimming cut 4 bases from V and 12 bases from J; bases unmatched to any gene: 15. This CDR3 comprises 17 residues. Germline CDR1 SNHLY, CDR2 FYNNEI. CDR3 coding DNA: TGTGCCAGCAGTGTCAGACTAGCGGGAGGCGGGGCGGAGGGGCAGTTCTTC. Amino acid sequence: CASSVRLAGGGAEGQFF.

This rearrangement joins TRBV5-1 to TRBJ2-5; 11 bases match TRBD2. The V gene end was trimmed by 5 bases and the J gene end by 4 bases; junction bases not matched to a gene: 7. This CDR3 is 15 amino acids long. CDR1 is SGHRS, CDR2 YFSETQ, per germline. CDR3 nucleotide sequence: TGCGCCAGCAGTTTTTTCGGACTAGCGGGAGAGACCCAGTACTTC. It is translated as CASSFFGLAGETQYF.

V and J are TRBV3-1 (or the pseudogene TRBV3-2) and TRBJ1-6; D is unresolved. V shed 1 base and J shed 12 bases, with 10 bases lying between them. Germline V gives CDR1 LGHDT, CDR2 YNNKEL (reference sequence). This CDR3 is 13 amino acids long. For the CDR3, the DNA is TGTGCCAGCAGCCAAGCACTGAAGGAACCCCTCCACTTT. Its translation is CASSQALKEPLHF.

The CDR3 protein is CASTKRKGETQYF. DNA for the CDR3: TGCGCCAGCACTAAGCGGAAAGGGGAGACCCAGTACTTC. V and J are TRBV10-1 and TRBJ2-5; possibly TRBD2 for D (5 bases). CDR1 and CDR2 (germline): WNHNN, SYGVQD (reference sequence). The ends were cut back, 7 bases at V and 5 bases at J, with 14 bases in the middle. The CDR3 loop spans 13 amino acids.

The chain employs TRBV9 and TRBJ2-2; 13 bases are shared with TRBD2. Losses at the gene ends were 2 bases for V and 4 bases for J; bases not matched to a gene: 2. The CDR3 totals 16 residues. The germline gives CDR1 SGDLS, CDR2 YYNGEE. Here the CDR3 reads CASSVRLAGGTGELFF. Written as DNA, the CDR3 is TGTGCCAGCAGCGTGAGACTAGCGGGAGGCACCGGGGAGCTGTTTTTT. Supplemented by reference TRBV9 and TRBJ2-2, the full variable domain reads DSGVTQTPKHLITATGQRVTLRCSPRSGDLSVYWYQQSLDQGLQFLIQYYNGEERAKGNILERFSAQQFPDLHSELNLSSLELGDSALYFCASSVRLAGGTGELFFGEGSRLTVL.